This is a list of T cell receptor beta chains from one sample in a study of long-term antiretroviral therapy in people with HIV. TCRdb keeps only in-frame clones here, not all; method: immunoSEQ multiplex PCR. The sample holds some 20,000 clones, over 70% seen once. Sequences were derived from unsorted PBMCs, sampled 2.3 years after starting antiretroviral therapy. The source is a woman aged 40-49 years with HIV. Each CDR3 is given with its conserved first and last residue. Fields, in order: D gene, V gene, J gene, clone size, CDR3 DNA, CDR3 protein. D genes are given only for firm matches. Where a row states a size, it is once, few, many or the class of an expanded clone; other rows omit it.

.	TRBV6-1	TRBJ2-2	.	TGTGCCAGCAGTGCGTTGGGAATACCCGGGGAGCTGTTTTTT	CASSALGIPGELFF
.	TRBV21-1	TRBJ2-2	.	TGTGCCAGCAGCAAAGCAGGGAAGACGAACACCGGGGAGCTGTTTTTT	CASSKAGKTNTGELFF
.	TRBV5-4	TRBJ2-7	few	TGTGCCAGCAGCTTGGGAAGCCGCCCCTACGAGCAGTACTTC	CASSLGSRPYEQYF
TRBD1	TRBV6-5	TRBJ2-7	.	TGTGCCAGCAGTTACCGGGACAGGGTATACGAGCAGTACTTC	CASSYRDRVYEQYF
TRBD1	TRBV5-4	TRBJ1-1	.	TGTGCCAGCAGCTTGACAGGGGCCGCTGAAGCTTTCTTT	CASSLTGAAEAFF
TRBD2	TRBV4-1	TRBJ2-1	.	TGCGCCAGCAGCCCTAGCGGGCAGCAGGCCCTCAATGAGCAGTTCTTC	CASSPSGQQALNEQFF
TRBD2	TRBV7-9	TRBJ2-1	.	TGTGCCAGCAGAAAACCCGGACTAGCCCCTCTCAATGAGCAGTTCTTC	CASRKPGLAPLNEQFF
.	TRBV7-6	TRBJ1-1	.	TGTGCCAGCAGCCCCTTGGGCACTGAAGCTTTCTTT	CASSPLGTEAFF
.	TRBV19	TRBJ2-3	.	TGTGCCACAAAGGGGGCGGGATTTGATTTT	CATKGAGFDF
TRBD2	TRBV27	TRBJ2-3	.	TGTGCCAGCAGTTTACGGCTAGCGGGGGGGTACACAGATACGCAGTATTTT	CASSLRLAGGYTDTQYF
.	TRBV6-5	TRBJ1-3	few	TGTGCCAGCAGTTCTTCTCTGGGGAACACCATATATTTT	CASSSSLGNTIYF
TRBD2	TRBV7-6	TRBJ2-1	.	TGTGCCAGCAGCTTGGCTAGCGGGGGGTGGAATAATGAGCAGTTCTTC	CASSLASGGWNNEQFF
TRBD1	TRBV10-3	TRBJ1-2	.	TGTGCCATCACCGCAAGACAGGGTTCTGACTATGGCTACACCTTC	CAITARQGSDYGYTF
.	TRBV29-1	TRBJ1-2	.	TGCAGCGTTGGGCAGTCCGAGAACTATGGCTACACCTTC	CSVGQSENYGYTF
.	TRBV5-7	TRBJ2-7	.	TGTGCCAGCAGCTTGGGAAGCCGCCCCTACGAGCAGTACTTC	CASSLGSRPYEQYF
.	TRBV6-1	TRBJ2-3	.	TGTGCCAGCAGTGGGTTTACAGCAGATACGCAGTATTTT	CASSGFTADTQYF
.	TRBV10-1	TRBJ1-2	.	TGCGCCAGCAGTGAGTCCGCCCCCTATGGCTACACCTTC	CASSESAPYGYTF
TRBD2	TRBV4-1	TRBJ2-7	.	TGCGCCAGCAGCTCGCTAACGGGAGGGTACGAGCAGTACTTC	CASSSLTGGYEQYF
TRBD2	TRBV7-9	TRBJ2-1	.	TGTGCCAGCAGCTACCCGGGGACTAGCCGGAGAGGTAATGAGCAGTTCTTC	CASSYPGTSRRGNEQFF
.	TRBV18	TRBJ1-3	.	TGTGCCAGCTCACCAGGTTCCCCCAGAGCCTCTGGAAACACCATATATTTT	CASSPGSPRASGNTIYF
.	TRBV6-6	TRBJ1-2	.	TGTGCCAGCAGCCTCGAGCCTAACTATGGCTACACCTTC	CASSLEPNYGYTF
.	TRBV6-5	TRBJ1-4	.	TGTGCCAGCAGTTACACCGGGATGGGTGAAAAACTGTTTTTT	CASSYTGMGEKLFF
.	TRBV18	TRBJ2-1	.	TGTGCCAGCTCACCACAGGAGGGTGGGGACAATTCAAGGAATGAGCAGTTCTTC	CASSPQEGGDNSRNEQFF
TRBD1	TRBV5-6	TRBJ2-7	.	TGTGCCAGCAGCCGGGACAGGATCGTGCAGTACTTC	CASSRDRIVQYF
TRBD1	TRBV6-5	TRBJ2-7	.	TGTGCCAGCAGTCGCGGGGACAGGGGGGAGTACGAGCAGTACTTC	CASSRGDRGEYEQYF
.	TRBV9	TRBJ2-3	.	TGTGCCAGCAGCGTAGCTAACCCCACAGATACGCAGTATTTT	CASSVANPTDTQYF
TRBD2	TRBV7-2	TRBJ2-2	.	TGTGCCAGCAGCCTCCCATCGGGACTAGCGGAGGGGGGCGGGGAGCTGTTTTTT	CASSLPSGLAEGGGELFF
.	TRBV5-5	TRBJ1-2	.	TGTGCCAGCAGCTTGGACAGGCTTAACTATGGCTACACCTTC	CASSLDRLNYGYTF
TRBD1	TRBV6-5	TRBJ1-6	.	TGTGCCAGCAGGACAGGGGGCGGGGGTTATTCACCCCTCCACTTT	CASRTGGGGYSPLHF
TRBD1	TRBV11-2	TRBJ2-2	once	TGTGCCAGCAAGCCCCACCTGGACAGGGGAGGATACACCGGGGAGCTGTTTTTT	CASKPHLDRGGYTGELFF
.	TRBV9	TRBJ1-2	.	TGTGCCAGCAGCGAGGGGCCGGGGTACTATGGCTACACCTTC	CASSEGPGYYGYTF
.	TRBV15	TRBJ2-3	few	TGTGCCACCAGCAGAGAAACAGGATTATCGCTCACAGATACGCAGTATTTT	CATSRETGLSLTDTQYF
.	TRBV7-8	TRBJ1-1	.	TGTGCCAGCAGCCCGAGGACTGCCGGGGACACTGAAGCTTTCTTT	CASSPRTAGDTEAFF
.	TRBV9	TRBJ2-1	.	TGTGCCAGCAGCGTAGATGTATCGGCTACCTACAATGAGCAGTTCTTC	CASSVDVSATYNEQFF
.	TRBV2	TRBJ2-3	.	TGTGCCAGCAGTGATGGGGAAGATAGCACAGATACGCAGTATTTT	CASSDGEDSTDTQYF
TRBD1	TRBV5-1	TRBJ2-5	few	TGCGCCAGCAGCTTGGCGGCGACAGGGGGCGAGACCCAGTACTTC	CASSLAATGGETQYF
.	TRBV30	TRBJ1-6	few	TGTGCCTGGAGTCGGACCTCGAGCTCCTATAATTCACCCCTCCACTTT	CAWSRTSSSYNSPLHF